The following is a T cell receptor (beta chain) sequence with its context. Its target is unknown. The source of the sample is a study of metastatic and nonmetastatic thyroid tumors. The entire patient cohort was treatment-naive prior to thyroid surgery. In germline, CDR1 is SGHKS, CDR2 YYEKEE (reference sequence). CDR3 size: 14 residues. V was shortened by 1 base and J by 8 bases, with 13 bases between the two germline ends. TCRdb ran MiXCR on the PCR reads. Here the sample spans 20,000 or so clones, approximately 11% being singletons. Overall study findings and caveats: Within blood and tumor, benign nodules reportedly had significantly lower TCR beta diversity than malignant thyroid tumors did.

Specimen: blood. The chain couples TRBV5-5 to TRBJ2-1; D ambiguous. The clonotype comes from a female donor with papillary thyroid cancer or a benign thyroid nodule (not recorded which). Some clones in this sample may be carry-over from other donors' samples. The CDR3 DNA reads as TGTGCCAGCAGCTTGTCTGTGGGTAGGGATGAGCAGTTCTTC. It codes for CASSLSVGRDEQFF. The whole variable domain, remainder taken from reference TRBV5-5 and TRBJ2-1, is DAGVTQSPTHLIKTRGQQVTLRCSPISGHKSVSWYQQVLGQGPQFIFQYYEKEERGRGNFPDRFSARQFPNYSSELNVNALLLGDSALYLCASSLSVGRDEQFFGPGTRLTVL.